These T cell receptor beta chains were read from a single sample in a study of cytomegalovirus exposure and HLA in healthy donors. Here immunoSEQ multiplex PCR was the method, and the copy in TCRdb shows in-frame clones only, minus some. This table holds about 98,000 clones, roughly 85% found once. Input material: PBMCs. Receptors were obtained from a woman younger than 45 in good health and CMV-seronegative. CDR3s include the opening cysteine and the closing phenylalanine or tryptophan. The order of the fields is J gene, V gene, D gene, CDR3 protein. A D gene is named only where the DNA matches it firmly.

TRBJ1-1	TRBV2	.	CAELMNTEAFF
TRBJ2-4	TRBV29-1	.	CSVGSSKNIQYF
TRBJ2-1	TRBV6-6	TRBD1	CASSTGVGEQFF
TRBJ2-7	TRBV7-2	TRBD2	CASSYQSTIAGGAHEQYF
TRBJ1-2	TRBV29-1	.	CSGGPGSGALYYGYTF
TRBJ1-5	TRBV6-6	.	CASSFGLNQPQHF
TRBJ2-7	TRBV6-5	.	CASHFTGSSYEQYF
TRBJ1-2	TRBV4-2	TRBD1	CASTRTGGGYTF
TRBJ2-1	TRBV11-3	TRBD2	CASSMLAGEQFF
TRBJ2-3	TRBV19	.	CASNTGPSSTDTQYF
TRBJ2-1	TRBV6-5	TRBD2	CASAWTSGNNEQFF
TRBJ1-1	TRBV6-5	.	CASFGGLTEAFF
TRBJ2-5	TRBV10-1	.	CASSESGGQETQYF
TRBJ1-1	TRBV10-3	.	CAVRGGGMWTEAFF
TRBJ1-5	TRBV28	.	CASTLLGGEPQHF
TRBJ2-2	TRBV7-2	TRBD2	CASSSLAGLTGELFF
TRBJ2-1	TRBV7-2	TRBD2	CASSLALAGGDNEQFF
TRBJ2-1	TRBV16	.	CASSQPGTYNEQFF
TRBJ2-3	TRBV11-2	.	CASSLEADTQYF
TRBJ1-6	TRBV9	.	CASSVDEGSSYNSPLHF
TRBJ2-7	TRBV11-3	.	CASSLGTGTSYEQYF
TRBJ2-5	TRBV15	.	CATSRVDGRETQYF
TRBJ2-1	TRBV10-3	TRBD1	CAISEGTVLEQFF
TRBJ2-7	TRBV11-1	TRBD1	CASSLALDRPSYEQYF
TRBJ1-5	TRBV21-1	.	CASSKAGRRVQPQHF
TRBJ2-1	TRBV10-3	TRBD2	CAISLAGQGNNEQFF
TRBJ2-3	TRBV18	TRBD1	CASSASGGIAGYF
TRBJ2-5	TRBV5-1	TRBD2	CASSLVPTGTKETQYF
TRBJ1-5	TRBV15	.	CATSFRGGNQPQHF
TRBJ2-7	TRBV5-4	.	CASSLSEGIWNEQYF
TRBJ1-3	TRBV15	.	CATSRPNPGQGNTIYF
TRBJ1-1	TRBV19	.	CASSRAPVSEAFF
TRBJ1-6	TRBV2	.	CASSGRARLGSPLHF
TRBJ2-1	TRBV9	.	CASSPFALSYNEQFF
TRBJ1-2	TRBV6-1	.	CASSDRERSWSYGYTF
TRBJ2-5	TRBV5-1	TRBD2	CASRGTSGGYEETQYF